The entry below describes one T cell receptor (beta chain). Deletions cut 5 bases from V and 7 bases from J, with 17 bases between. Germline V gene sequence: CDR1 SEHNR, CDR2 FQNEAQ (reference sequence). This CDR3 is 14 amino acids long. The sample comes from a study of blood T cell repertoires in COVID-19. Produced via immunoSEQ multiplex PCR; TCRdb's table is partial and in-frame only. The sample has under 250,000 clones, around 90% seen once; the top ten hold 3% to 3.5%. The receptor's source is a man younger than 35 with active or convalescent COVID-19. Sequenced input: peripheral blood. The chain carries TRBV7-9 and TRBJ1-2; D possibly corresponds to TRBD1 (5 bases). As DNA, the CDR3 is TGTGCCAGCAGCACAAGCTCAGGGCTAGGTGGCTACACCTTC. This encodes CASSTSSGLGGYTF.